These T cell receptor beta chains were read from a single sample in a study of identical twins. TCRdb redid the calling of the 5' RACE reads with MiXCR, one entry per CDR3 protein. The sample carries approximately 680,000 distinct CDR3 sequences, around 7.4% recorded once. These data were likewise used in another study, on yellow fever vaccine responses in identical twins.

The sample taken for sequencing was PBMCs. The receptor set was obtained from a woman between 18 and 29 years old in good health. Both conserved end residues are part of each CDR3. A D gene is named only where the DNA matches it firmly. Clone sizes are given selectively: once, few, many, or a class where the clone is expanded.

d_gene	abundance	len	v_gene	j_gene	CDR3aa	CDR3nt
TRBD1	few	13	TRBV7-8	TRBJ2-7	CASSGTAGDEQYF	TGTGCCAGCAGCGGGACAGCCGGGGACGAGCAGTACTTC
TRBD2	few	14	TRBV10-3	TRBJ2-7	CAIREGLAGDEQYF	TGTGCCATCAGAGAGGGACTAGCGGGAGACGAGCAGTACTTC
-	-	16	TRBV24-1	TRBJ1-2	CATSDPSVDTPRGYTF	TGTGCCACCAGTGATCCATCCGTGGACACGCCGCGGGGCTACACCTTC
-	many	15	TRBV29-1	TRBJ2-3	CSVERATPDTDTQYF	TGCAGCGTTGAAAGGGCCACTCCCGACACAGATACGCAGTATTTT
-	-	13	TRBV25-1	TRBJ2-3	CASSEYPPDTQYF	TGTGCCAGCAGTGAATATCCCCCAGATACGCAGTATTTT
-	few	17	TRBV5-1	TRBJ2-3	CASRAWPNSGAPDTQYF	TGCGCCAGCAGGGCATGGCCCAACTCGGGAGCCCCAGATACGCAGTATTTT
-	many	14	TRBV2	TRBJ2-3	CASTMRLEYDTQYF	TGTGCCAGCACGATGAGACTAGAGTACGATACGCAGTATTTT
-	-	13	TRBV29-1	TRBJ2-1	CSVVAGAYNEQFF	TGCAGCGTTGTTGCGGGGGCTTACAATGAGCAGTTCTTC
-	many	16	TRBV7-9	TRBJ1-3	CASSGTWAGSGNTIYF	TGTGCCAGCAGCGGAACCTGGGCAGGGTCGGGAAACACCATATATTTT
-	few	13	TRBV12-3/TRBV12-4	TRBJ1-5	CASSWDGNQPQHF	TGTGCCAGCAGTTGGGACGGGAATCAGCCCCAGCATTTT
TRBD2	few	15	TRBV10-3	TRBJ2-1	CAISDTGAGGNEQFF	TGTGCCATCAGTGATACGGGGGCGGGGGGAAATGAGCAGTTCTTC
-	few	15	TRBV5-1	TRBJ2-3	CASSLARGSTDTQYF	TGCGCCAGCAGCTTGGCACGGGGGAGCACAGATACGCAGTATTTT
TRBD1	-	15	TRBV7-6	TRBJ2-1	CASSFYQGARDEQFF	TGTGCCAGCAGCTTTTATCAGGGGGCTAGGGATGAGCAGTTCTTC
TRBD1	many	17	TRBV7-9	TRBJ1-1	CASSLEVGLGTDTEAFF	TGTGCCAGCAGCTTAGAAGTAGGGCTGGGGACAGACACTGAAGCTTTCTTT
-	-	16	TRBV5-5	TRBJ2-3	CASSLLEPLPYDTQYF	TGTGCCAGCAGCTTGCTGGAACCACTGCCTTATGATACGCAGTATTTT
-	few	16	TRBV6-2/TRBV6-3	TRBJ2-1	CASSYAGGALGNEQFF	TGTGCCAGCAGTTACGCAGGGGGGGCCCTCGGCAATGAGCAGTTCTTC
TRBD1	many	15	TRBV7-9	TRBJ2-2	CASSSGQGNTGELFF	TGTGCCAGCAGCTCCGGACAGGGGAACACCGGGGAGCTGTTTTTT
-	few	14	TRBV28	TRBJ2-2	CASGKGGYGGELFF	TGTGCCAGCGGGAAAGGGGGGTACGGCGGGGAGCTGTTTTTT
TRBD1	-	14	TRBV3-1	TRBJ1-2	CASSPTGGAEGYTF	TGTGCCAGCAGCCCCACAGGGGGCGCGGAGGGCTACACCTTC
TRBD1	few	13	TRBV6-1	TRBJ1-2	CASSGQGGRGYTF	TGTGCCAGCAGCGGACAGGGTGGTAGGGGCTACACCTTC
-	few	12	TRBV29-1	TRBJ2-3	CSVVPDTDTQYF	TGCAGCGTTGTTCCCGACACAGATACGCAGTATTTT
TRBD2	many	15	TRBV7-8	TRBJ2-1	CASSLGVGLTNEQFF	TGTGCCAGCAGCTTAGGTGTGGGACTAACCAATGAGCAGTTCTTC
TRBD1	many	20	TRBV24-1	TRBJ2-1	CATSGETGGVAGNSYNEQFF	TGTGCCACCAGTGGGGAGACAGGGGGCGTAGCAGGGAACTCCTACAATGAGCAGTTCTTC
TRBD1	many	15	TRBV28	TRBJ1-1	CASRPRGTENTEAFF	TGTGCCAGCAGACCCCGAGGGACAGAGAACACTGAAGCTTTCTTT
TRBD2	few	15	TRBV28	TRBJ2-5	CASGLGLAGVETQYF	TGTGCCAGCGGTTTGGGACTAGCGGGAGTAGAGACCCAGTACTTC
TRBD2	few	16	TRBV3-1	TRBJ2-7	CASSQTRTSGRDEQYF	TGTGCCAGCAGCCAAACTAGGACTAGCGGGAGGGATGAGCAGTACTTC